The T cell receptor beta chain described here comes from a study of T cell repertoires in cytomegalovirus infection. Whole-study context: Matching HLA type and CMV infection were both indicated by public TCR beta signatures.

To note about this clonotype: Its specificity is not known.

Germline CDR1 is MNHEY and CDR2 is SMNVEV (reference sequence). CDR3 length: 16 amino acids. The V end was cut by 6 bases, the J end by 2 bases, with 16 bases between. General study points: Dominating the ex vivo response were TCR beta clonotypes that were CMV-specific and HLA-C-restricted. Summed frequency of shared TCR beta families picked out CMV carriers who also had the relevant HLA.

TCRdb redid the calling of the reads with MiXCR, one entry per CDR3 protein. This sample carries roughly 730,000 distinct CDR3 sequences, around 31% of them seen once, and the ten largest clones take about 20%. The sample was cultured PBMCs, taken from culture after CMV antigen stimulation. The sequence was collected from a human donor in good health (CMV status not recorded). Some clones in this sample may be carry-over from other donors' samples. The chain joins TRBV27 to TRBJ1-4; tentatively, D is TRBD1 (6 bases). The DNA for the CDR3 is TGTGCCAGCAGCCATTCGCCAAGGGGGACTAATGAAAAACTGTTTTTT. This translates into CASSHSPRGTNEKLFF.